These T cell receptor beta chains were read from a single sample in a study of yellow fever vaccine responses in identical twins. MiXCR, applied by TCRdb to the RT-PCR reads, yields one record per CDR3 protein. The sample holds under 25,000 distinct CDR3 sequences, around 72% seen once. The source material was T cells from blood (PBMCs), unsorted or a sorted subset (not recorded which), sampled before or after yellow fever vaccination (not recorded which). The receptors derive from a young woman who received the yellow fever vaccine. Each CDR3 is given with its conserved first and last residue. D genes are given only for firm matches. Rows may omit the clone size; those that give it use once, few, many or a size class.

J: TRBJ1-5; D: .; size: .; V: TRBV5-6; CDR3: CASSVWVAPGNQPQHF; DNA: TGTGCCAGCAGCGTGTGGGTGGCCCCGGGGAATCAGCCCCAGCATTTT
J: TRBJ2-5; D: .; size: .; V: TRBV7-7; CDR3: CASSLRDETETQYF; DNA: TGTGCCAGCAGCCTCAGGGACGAAACGGAGACCCAGTACTTC
J: TRBJ2-7; D: TRBD1; size: .; V: TRBV11-2; CDR3: CASSLHRQGRGEQYF; DNA: TGTGCCAGCAGCTTACACAGACAGGGGAGAGGCGAGCAGTACTTC
J: TRBJ1-1; D: .; size: few; V: TRBV2; CDR3: CASSEWVGSGTEAFF; DNA: TGTGCCAGCAGTGAATGGGTCGGTTCCGGCACTGAAGCTTTCTTT
J: TRBJ2-1; D: .; size: .; V: TRBV24-1; CDR3: CATSDRTGEQFF; DNA: TGTGCCACCAGTGACCGTACAGGGGAGCAGTTCTTC
J: TRBJ2-3; D: .; size: .; V: TRBV7-6; CDR3: CASSFDGRRRYF; DNA: TGTGCCAGCAGCTTCGATGGCAGAAGACGGTATTTT
J: TRBJ2-7; D: .; size: .; V: TRBV4-1; CDR3: CASSQTLGGITYEQYF; DNA: TGCGCCAGCAGCCAGACCCTGGGCGGGATCACCTACGAGCAGTACTTC
J: TRBJ2-5; D: .; size: .; V: TRBV2; CDR3: CASSGQVGETQYF; DNA: TGTGCCAGCAGTGGACAGGTGGGGGAGACCCAGTACTTC
J: TRBJ2-7; D: .; size: once; V: TRBV4-1; CDR3: CASSQVVASAYEQYF; DNA: TGCGCCAGCAGCCAAGTTGTGGCTAGCGCCTACGAGCAGTACTTC
J: TRBJ1-2; D: TRBD1; size: .; V: TRBV28; CDR3: CASSFSRTGDYGYTF; DNA: TGTGCCAGCAGTTTTTCCCGGACAGGGGATTATGGCTACACCTTC
J: TRBJ2-1; D: .; size: .; V: TRBV2; CDR3: CASSVLASYNEQFF; DNA: TGTGCCAGCAGTGTGCTAGCCTCCTACAATGAGCAGTTCTTC
J: TRBJ2-1; D: .; size: .; V: TRBV27; CDR3: CASTPSVGDTYNEQFF; DNA: TGTGCCAGCACCCCCTCGGTGGGGGATACCTACAATGAGCAGTTCTTC
J: TRBJ2-1; D: .; size: few; V: TRBV10-1; CDR3: CASSGVRVVNEQFF; DNA: TGCGCCAGCAGTGGCGTGCGGGTGGTCAATGAGCAGTTCTTC
J: TRBJ2-7; D: TRBD2; size: few; V: TRBV11-2; CDR3: CASSLLTGTSGHEQYF; DNA: TGTGCCAGCAGCTTACTAACCGGGACTAGCGGTCACGAGCAGTACTTC
J: TRBJ2-2; D: .; size: .; V: TRBV4-1; CDR3: CASSQRLGTGELFF; DNA: TGCGCCAGCAGCCAAAGACTAGGGACCGGGGAGCTGTTTTTT
J: TRBJ2-1; D: .; size: .; V: TRBV18; CDR3: CASSPALNEQFF; DNA: TGTGCCAGCTCACCAGCCCTCAATGAGCAGTTCTTC
J: TRBJ1-1; D: TRBD1; size: few; V: TRBV18; CDR3: CASSPRQGGTEAFF; DNA: TGTGCCAGCTCACCAAGACAGGGAGGCACTGAAGCTTTCTTT